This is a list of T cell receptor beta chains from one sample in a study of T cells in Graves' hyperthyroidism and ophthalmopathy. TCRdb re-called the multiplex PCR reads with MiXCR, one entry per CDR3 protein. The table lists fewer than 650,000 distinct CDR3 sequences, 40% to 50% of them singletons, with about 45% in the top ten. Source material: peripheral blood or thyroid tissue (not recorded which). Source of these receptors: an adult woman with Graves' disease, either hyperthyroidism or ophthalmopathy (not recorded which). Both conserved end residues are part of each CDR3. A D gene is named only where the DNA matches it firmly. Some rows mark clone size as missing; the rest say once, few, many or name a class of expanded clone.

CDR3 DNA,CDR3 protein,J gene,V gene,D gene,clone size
TGTGCCAGCAGCGTAGGCCTGACTAGCGGGGGCCAAGAGACCCAGTACTTC,CASSVGLTSGGQETQYF,TRBJ2-5,TRBV7-3,TRBD2,NA
TGTGCCAGCAGTTACGTCGAGACAGGGGGCAAGTACGAGCAGTACTTC,CASSYVETGGKYEQYF,TRBJ2-7,TRBV28,TRBD1,NA
TGCGCCAGCAGCCTGGGTGAGGTGGGTGAGCAGTACTTC,CASSLGEVGEQYF,TRBJ2-7,TRBV5-1,NA,NA
TGCGCCAGCAGCTTGGGACTAGCGGCCGACGAGACCCAGTACTTC,CASSLGLAADETQYF,TRBJ2-5,TRBV5-1,TRBD2,once
TGTGCCACCGGGGGATCGGAGGCTGCAAACACCATATATTTT,CATGGSEAANTIYF,TRBJ1-3,TRBV19,NA,once
TGTGCCAGCAGCCAAGAGAGCACGTATAATTCACCCCTCCACTTT,CASSQESTYNSPLHF,TRBJ1-6,TRBV3-2,NA,many
TGCGCCAGCAGCCCTAAGATATACGGGACGAAGGTCTTC,CASSPKIYGTKVF,TRBJ2-7,TRBV4-3,NA,NA
TGCAGCGTTGAAGATCCTGGCAGGGAACAAGAGACCCAGTACTTC,CSVEDPGREQETQYF,TRBJ2-5,TRBV29-1,NA,NA
TGTGCCAGCAGCTTCACCGGACAGGACCAAGAGACCCAGTACTTC,CASSFTGQDQETQYF,TRBJ2-5,TRBV11-1,TRBD1,NA
TGCGCCAGCAGCAGATGGACGACAAGCACTAAGACTAGCGGGAGGATATACGAGCAGTACTTC,CASSRWTTSTKTSGRIYEQYF,TRBJ2-7,TRBV5-1,TRBD2,NA
TGTGCCAGCACTGGGGGAGGGCTAGTCAATGAGCAGTTCTTC,CASTGGGLVNEQFF,TRBJ2-1,TRBV7-9,TRBD2,NA
TGCAGCGTCGTCGGGGCCAGGGCGTACTACGAGCAGTACTTC,CSVVGARAYYEQYF,TRBJ2-7,TRBV29-1,NA,many
TGCGCCAGCAGCCAAGGACAAGGGGGTGGCTACGAGCAGTACTTC,CASSQGQGGGYEQYF,TRBJ2-7,TRBV7-9,NA,many
TGCAGTGCTAGAGATGCAGGGGTTACCGGGGAGCTGTTTTTT,CSARDAGVTGELFF,TRBJ2-2,TRBV20-1,NA,many
TGTGCCAGCAGCTCACACAGGGGGCTCACTGAAGCTTTCTTT,CASSSHRGLTEAFF,TRBJ1-1,TRBV19,TRBD1,NA
TGCAGTGCTAGCGGGACAGGGGGCACAGAGACCCAGTACTTC,CSASGTGGTETQYF,TRBJ2-5,TRBV20-1,TRBD1,many
TGCGCCAGCAGCCAAGGCCTAGCGGAGGGGACGCAGTATTTT,CASSQGLAEGTQYF,TRBJ2-3,TRBV4-1,TRBD2,NA
TGTGCCAGCAGCCACCCTTCGTACCATCAGCCCCAGCATTTT,CASSHPSYHQPQHF,TRBJ1-5,TRBV28,NA,NA
TGCAGCTCGAGTGATATGAACACTGAAGCTTTCTTT,CSSSDMNTEAFF,TRBJ1-1,TRBV29-1,NA,NA
TGCAGTGCTAAATCTCTAGGGGACACCGGGGAGCTGTTTTTT,CSAKSLGDTGELFF,TRBJ2-2,TRBV20-1,NA,NA
TGCGCCAGCAGCGCAGACAGGGGGTTGAACACTGAAGCCTTCTTT,CASSADRGLNTEAFF,TRBJ1-1,TRBV5-1,TRBD1,NA
TGTGCCAGCACCGGGACAGGGGGGATTTGGAATAATTCACCCCTCCACTTT,CASTGTGGIWNNSPLHF,TRBJ1-6,TRBV19,TRBD1,NA
TGTGCCATCAGCCTGGAACAGGGGAGCACTGAAGCTTTCTTT,CAISLEQGSTEAFF,TRBJ1-1,TRBV10-3,TRBD1,NA
TGTGCCACGAGCGGAACCTCCTACGAGCAGTACTTC,CATSGTSYEQYF,TRBJ2-7,TRBV10-3,NA,few
TGTGCCAGTAGTATAGCCGGCGCCCTATCTGGAAACACCATATATTTT,CASSIAGALSGNTIYF,TRBJ1-3,TRBV19,NA,NA
TGTGCCAGCAGTGATCCGCTAGCGGGGCCCTACGAGCAGTACTTC,CASSDPLAGPYEQYF,TRBJ2-7,TRBV25-1,TRBD2,few
TGCAGCGTTGTGCAAGGGACAGCGAACACCGGGGAGCTGTTTTTT,CSVVQGTANTGELFF,TRBJ2-2,TRBV29-1,TRBD1,once
TGTGCCATCAGGAAGACTAGCGGGGAGCTGTTTTTT,CAIRKTSGELFF,TRBJ2-2,TRBV10-3,NA,few